Each of the 16 T cell receptor beta chains below was sequenced from the same sample in a study of blood T cell repertoires in COVID-19. Measured with immunoSEQ multiplex PCR; TCRdb has only the in-frame clones, and not every one. The sample comprises over 300,000 clones, about 84% of which are singletons, and 1.5% to 2% rests with the top ten. Sequenced material: peripheral blood. These receptors all stem from a woman between 45 and 60 years old with acute or convalescent COVID-19.

J is TRBJ2-3 and V is TRBV12-2; the table's D call, TRBD2, has no DNA check behind it. TRBV12-2 is described as a pseudogene. There are 19 residues in the CDR3. The CDR3 DNA follows: TGTGCAAGTCGCTTAGCGCCAACTAGCGGGAGGGCCCGTGAAGATACGCAGTATTTT. Amino acids: CASRLAPTSGRAREDTQYF.

The chain recombines TRBV5-1 with TRBJ1-5; D might be TRBD1 (5 bases). The germline V gene encodes CDR1 SGHRS and CDR2 YFSETQ. Deletions cut 0 bases from V and 9 bases from J, with 19 bases between. The CDR3 totals 16 residues. In nucleotides, the CDR3 is TGCGCCAGCAGCTTGGGACAGACGAGCCTGTGGAGGCCCCAGCATTTT. Translation: CASSLGQTSLWRPQHF.

This chain connects TRBV6-5 to TRBJ2-7; TRBD2 matches 9 bases. J gave up 4 bases and V 8 bases, and 12 bases lay outside the gene matches. There are 15 residues in the CDR3. Germline V CDR1 and CDR2: MNHEY, SVGAGI. CDR3 bases: TGTGCCAGCTCTTTACAGCGGGAGGTTGGATACGAGCAGTACTTC. Protein product: CASSLQREVGYEQYF.

The rearrangement uses TRBV6-5 and TRBJ2-7; 9 nucleotides agree with TRBD1. The V gene's germline CDR1 is MNHEY and CDR2 SVGAGI. V was pared by 3 bases and J by 0 bases, with 6 bases of the junction left unmatched. The CDR3 runs to 16 residues. The CDR3 DNA reads as TGTGCCAGCAGTTATAGAGGGACAGGGATCTCCTACGAGCAGTACTTC. This sequence encodes CASSYRGTGISYEQYF.

This clone appeared a single time. The J gene is TRBJ1-1, the V gene TRBV28, with D uncertain. Germline lookup yields CDR1 MDHEN and CDR2 SYDVKM. The V end lost 5 bases, the J end lost 11 bases, and 18 bases lay between the germline ends. CDR3 length equals 13 residues. The DNA for the CDR3 is TGTGCCAGCAGTCCCCACCTGGGCGGGATTGCTTTCTTT. Protein product: CASSPHLGGIAFF.

The gene calls are TRBV6-5 and TRBJ2-1, with D hard to call. Germline CDR1 and CDR2: MNHEY and SVGAGI. This CDR3 region has 13 residues. Trimming took off 0 bases at V and 7 bases at J, with 7 bases between the two ends. For the CDR3, the DNA is TGTGCCAGCAGTTACTCGGCTTCTAATGAGCAGTTCTTC. It encodes CASSYSASNEQFF.

The gene calls are TRBV7-2 and TRBJ1-2; D is ambiguous. Trimming cost V 1 base and J 4 bases, with 10 bases left between them. Germline CDR1 reads SGHTA; CDR2 reads FQGNSA. The CDR3 spans 14 residues. CDR3 protein: CASSLVLGSYGYTF. In DNA form, the CDR3 reads TGTGCCAGCAGCTTAGTATTGGGGAGCTATGGCTACACCTTC.

The genes are TRBV5-6 and TRBJ2-7; D not certain. Trimming removed 1 base from V and 7 bases from J, with 6 bases in between. Germline V gives CDR1 SGHDT, CDR2 YYEEEE. The CDR3 runs to 11 residues. The CDR3 sequence: CASSLSGEQYF. CDR3 nucleotides: TGTGCCAGCAGCTTGTCGGGTGAGCAGTACTTC.

This clone was picked up a small number of times. In DNA, the CDR3 is TGTGCCAGTAGTCCAAACAGGTCCCCGTATGGCTACACCTTC. This sequence encodes CASSPNRSPYGYTF. V usage is TRBV19 and J usage is TRBJ1-2; perhaps TRBD1 as D (5 bases). The length of the CDR3 is 14 residues. Germline V gives CDR1 LNHDA, CDR2 SQIVND (reference sequence). Trimming pared 5 bases from V and 5 bases from J, leaving 15 bases between.

This clone was seen only once. This chain connects TRBV7-9 to TRBJ2-1; 8 bases match TRBD1. CDR1 SEHNR and CDR2 FQNEAQ come from the germline V gene (reference sequence). The CDR3 has 13 residues. With 7 bases clipped from V and 9 bases from J, the junction kept 8 bases outside the gene matches. DNA for the CDR3: TGTGCCAGCACCGGACAGGGCTTTCCTGAGCAGTTCTTC. Amino acid sequence: CASTGQGFPEQFF.

This clone was seen just once. This CDR3 is also generated by other DNA sequences in the sample. J is TRBJ2-5 and V is TRBV7-9; D unresolved. Looked up from germline, CDR1 is SEHNR and CDR2 is FQNEAQ (reference sequence). Trimming left V 3 bases short and J 3 bases short, with 5 bases between. The CDR3 runs to 12 residues. The CDR3 protein is CASSLREETQYF. CDR3 coding DNA: TGTGCCAGCAGCTTGAGAGAAGAGACCCAGTACTTC.

V and J are TRBV18 and TRBJ2-6; 10 bases line up with TRBD1. CDR3 length: 18 amino acids. From germline, CDR1 is KGHSH and CDR2 LQKENI. V shed 6 bases, J shed 2 bases, and the junction held 10 bases outside the gene matches. The CDR3 DNA follows: TGTGCCAGCTCTCACCAGCCGGGACAGGGGACTGGGGCCAACGTCCTGACTTTC. Translated, it gives CASSHQPGQGTGANVLTF.

The V call is TRBV10-3, the J call TRBJ2-5, with TRBD2 identical over 8 bases. The CDR3 runs to 14 residues. V was clipped by 7 bases and J by 3 bases; unmatched bases: 7. Per the germline V gene, CDR1 is ENHRY and CDR2 is SYGVKD. This chain's CDR3 is CAITSGLAEETQYF. The CDR3 DNA is TGTGCCATCACCTCCGGACTAGCTGAAGAGACCCAGTACTTC.

This chain connects TRBV10-3 to TRBJ2-7; TRBD2 agrees at 8 bases. This CDR3 comprises 17 residues. Germline-derived CDR1 and CDR2 are ENHRY and SYGVKD. V lost 0 bases to trimming and J lost 3 bases; unmatched junction nucleotides: 10. CDR3 sequence reads: CAISESISGSRGYEQYF. The DNA for the CDR3 is TGTGCCATCAGTGAGTCAATAAGCGGGAGTAGGGGCTACGAGCAGTACTTC.

The CDR3 DNA sequence: TGTGCCAGCAGTTTAACAAGTCGGACAGAAGCTTTCTTT. Protein product: CASSLTSRTEAFF. The chain recombines TRBV27 with TRBJ1-1; TRBD1 is a possible D gene (5 bases). Germline CDR1 is MNHEY and CDR2 is SMNVEV (reference sequence). V was cut by 2 bases and J by 8 bases, with 12 bases left in between. The CDR3 spans 13 residues.

The J gene is TRBJ1-4, the V gene TRBV5-1; 8 positions agree with TRBD1. There are 16 residues in the CDR3. In germline, CDR1 is SGHRS, CDR2 YFSETQ. The trim removed 4 bases at V and 0 bases at J, leaving 5 bases unmatched. CDR3 bases: TGCGCCAGCAGCACGGGACAGGTCGCAACTAATGAAAAACTGTTTTTT. It yields the protein CASSTGQVATNEKLFF.